This T cell receptor (beta chain) was recovered during a study of blood T cell repertoires in COVID-19. Across the whole study: The United States, Italy and Spain supplied acute and convalescent COVID-19 samples.

J lost 9 bases, V lost 6 bases, and 10 bases had no gene match. Germline CDR1 reads MNHEY; CDR2 reads SMNVEV (reference sequence). The CDR3 extends over 14 amino acids. Per the original methods: Amplification of reference gene primers provided the estimated nucleated cell counts. Profiling relied on immunoSEQ multiplex PCR, and the TCRdb table lists in-frame clones only, not all of them. The V and J calls and clone size were taken over from that table, and D and trimming were inferred from the DNA. The table records about 180,000 clones, approximately 85% of them present only once. The sample comprised peripheral blood. The clonotype comes from a man aged 60 to 75 with acute or convalescent COVID-19. The chain recombines TRBV27 with TRBJ1-5; TRBD1 agrees at 8 bases. The CDR3 reads CASSAGTGISPQHF. DNA for the CDR3: TGTGCCAGCAGCGCCGGGACAGGTATATCGCCCCAGCATTTT.